This TCR beta chain was sequenced for a study of blood T cell repertoires in COVID-19. The assay was immunoSEQ multiplex PCR, and TCRdb's table has in-frame clones only and misses some. The sample contains about 74,000 clones, 88% of which appear only once. Germline V gives CDR1 SGHNT, CDR2 YENEEA. This CDR3 has 17 residues. With 5 bases removed from V and 7 bases from J, the gap between germline ends came to 24 bases. The sequence came from a woman older than 75 with acute or convalescent COVID-19. The chain carries TRBV11-3 and TRBJ1-5; possibly TRBD1 for D (6 bases). Material for sequencing was peripheral blood. CDR3 loop: CASSLVTRDTYGQPQHF. The DNA for the CDR3 is TGTGCCAGCAGCCTAGTAACCCGGGACACCTATGGGCAGCCCCAGCATTTT.